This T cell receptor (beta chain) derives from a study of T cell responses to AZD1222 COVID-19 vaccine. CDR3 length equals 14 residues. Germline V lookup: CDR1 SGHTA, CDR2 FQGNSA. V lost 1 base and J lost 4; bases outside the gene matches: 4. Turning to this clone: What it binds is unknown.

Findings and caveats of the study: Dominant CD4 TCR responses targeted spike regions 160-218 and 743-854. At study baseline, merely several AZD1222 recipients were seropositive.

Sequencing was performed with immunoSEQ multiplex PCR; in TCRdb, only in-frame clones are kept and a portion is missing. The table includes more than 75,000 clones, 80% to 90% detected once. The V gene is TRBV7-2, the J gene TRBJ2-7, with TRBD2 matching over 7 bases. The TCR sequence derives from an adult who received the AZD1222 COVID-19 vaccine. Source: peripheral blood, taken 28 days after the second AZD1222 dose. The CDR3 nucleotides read TGTGCCAGCAGCTTAGAAGAGCGGGGTTACGAGCAGTACTTC. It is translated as CASSLEERGYEQYF.